What follows describes a single T cell receptor (beta chain). The CDR3 has 17 amino acids. Germline CDR1 reads SGHRS; CDR2 reads YFSETQ. Trimming took off 0 bases at V and 4 bases at J, with 19 bases between the two ends. The data were produced by immunoSEQ multiplex PCR, yet TCRdb's version contains in-frame clones alone and is incomplete. The sample includes tens of thousands of clones, roughly 87% seen only once; the top ten take approximately 1.4%. This sample stems from a study of OX40 agonist ivuxolimab in advanced cancers. Study-level information: Ivuxolimab is a fully human IgG2 antibody that activates OX40 (CD134). Among those enrolled, mean age was 60 years (range roughly 20 to 80) and 82.7% were male. The study gave patients intravenous ivuxolimab at 0.01 to 10 mg/kg every 2 weeks.

This TCR was recovered from an adult with an advanced solid tumor such as melanoma, head and neck, liver or kidney cancer. Sequencing used CD4+ or CD8+ T cells sorted from blood, obtained in a trial of the OX40 agonist ivuxolimab. The V call is TRBV5-1, the J call TRBJ1-1, with D tentatively TRBD1 (5 bases). CDR3 sequence reads: CASSLDGTGLRATEAFF. The CDR3 DNA follows: TGCGCCAGCAGCTTGGACGGGACTGGGTTACGAGCCACTGAAGCTTTCTTT.